This T cell receptor (beta chain) was identified in a study of blood T cells in healthy people across ages. It was with a sample-barcoded 5' primer and a J-beta primer mix that a second PCR of about 6 to 11 cycles was run. TCRdb itself ran the 5' RACE reads through MiXCR, one entry per CDR3 protein. The data contain more than 500,000 distinct CDR3 sequences, around 27% of them singletons. Germline V lookup: CDR1 SEHNR, CDR2 FQNEAQ (reference sequence). CDR3 length: 14 residues. V gave up 4 bases and J gave up 5 bases, with 12 bases separating them. These data also featured in a second study, about T cells of mothers and their children.

This chain links TRBV7-9 with TRBJ1-5; D unclear. This sequence was found in a boy between 2 and 10 years old in good health. Sequenced: blood. CDR3 DNA: TGTGCCAGCAGCTCGGACCCAGAGTATCAGCCCCAGCATTTT. As protein: CASSSDPEYQPQHF.